A single T cell receptor beta chain is shown here with its context. What it recognizes is unknown. The assay was immunoSEQ multiplex PCR, and TCRdb's table has in-frame clones only and misses some. The sample holds about 110,000 clones, less than 95% seen once. This sample is drawn from a study of T cell responses to AZD1222 COVID-19 vaccine. Findings and limits, study-wide: The reported proportion of spike-specific TCRs targeting unmutated variant regions was nearly half.

Germline CDR1 and CDR2: SGDLS and YYNGEE. V was shortened by 3 bases and J by 0 bases, with 7 bases between the two germline ends. The CDR3 totals 15 residues. The receptor was derived from an adult who received the AZD1222 COVID-19 vaccine. Sequencing was performed on peripheral blood, taken 28 days after the second AZD1222 dose. V usage is TRBV9 and J usage is TRBJ1-6; D is unclear. The CDR3: CASSGGGSYNSPLHF. DNA for the CDR3: TGTGCCAGCAGCGGAGGCGGCTCCTATAATTCACCCCTCCACTTT.